One and the same sample provided the 6 T cell receptor beta chains below, sequenced in a study of T cells in tumors after PD-1 blockade (dated by TCRdb to the late 2010s). Library construction relied on the immunoSEQ multiplex PCR assay. TCRdb took this table from immuneACCESS and kept in-frame rearrangements with V and J called. Such tables lack part of the clones; where checked against another copy, unresolved V genes explain under half of the gap, and the rest is unexplained. This sample holds tens of thousands of clones; 78% were observed only once. 26% of the sample lies in the top ten. The time point label for this specimen denotes: before anti-PD-1 therapy. The sample consisted of PBMCs, taken before anti-PD-1 treatment. The source of these receptors is a human donor with basal cell carcinoma.

V is TRBV2 and J is TRBJ2-1, with 8 bases aligning to TRBD2. V lost 8 bases and J lost 0; bases outside the gene matches: 18. The CDR3 is 19 amino acids. Germline-derived CDR1 and CDR2 are SNHLY and FYNNEI. CDR3 sequence reads: CASCHGGARAGSSYNEQFF. CDR3 nucleotides: TGTGCCAGCTGTCACGGGGGGGCGCGGGCGGGGAGCTCCTACAATGAGCAGTTCTTC.

The V call is TRBV14, the J call TRBJ2-1, with D perhaps TRBD1 or TRBD2 (5 bases each). Germline-derived CDR1 and CDR2 are SGHDN and FVKESK. This CDR3 spans 14 amino acids. V lost 5 bases and J lost 6, with 14 bases in between. The CDR3 DNA sequence: TGTGCCAGCAGCTTACAGACGGGGCTCAATGAGCAGTTCTTC. Translating gives CASSLQTGLNEQFF.

The chain is built from TRBV3-1 (or the pseudogene TRBV3-2) and TRBJ2-3, with 9 bases aligning to TRBD1. CDR3 length: 12 amino acids. Germline loops: CDR1 LGHDT, CDR2 YNNKEL (reference sequence). Germline trimming cut 1 base from V and 15 bases from J; bases unmatched to any gene: 5. CDR3 DNA sequence: TGTGCCAGCAGCCAAGGAGGGGACAGGGTATATTTT. It codes for CASSQGGDRVYF.

By frequency in the sample, this clone is medium-sized. The V and J genes are TRBV4-1 and TRBJ1-4; D remains ambiguous. V lost 0 bases and J 11 bases, leaving 13 bases between the germline ends. The CDR3 contains 14 residues. Germline V lookup: CDR1 MGHRA, CDR2 YSYEKL. CDR3 in amino acids: CASSQERRSNKLFF. DNA for the CDR3: TGCGCCAGCAGCCAAGAGCGACGCAGCAACAAACTGTTTTTT.

CDR3 sequence: CASSYAGGAEGSPLHF. The DNA of the CDR3 is TGTGCCAGCAGTTACGCTGGGGGGGCCGAGGGGTCACCCCTCCACTTT. V gene TRBV6-6 combines with J gene TRBJ1-6, with D possibly being TRBD1 (6 bases). CDR3 size: 16 residues. Trimming took 2 bases from V and 10 from J, leaving 18 bases between them. Germline CDR1 MNHNY, CDR2 SVGAGI (reference sequence).

This clone has more than one count but fewer than ten. This chain uses TRBV7-9 with TRBJ1-5; possible D gene TRBD1, 5 bases. Germline CDR1 and CDR2: SEHNR and FQNEAQ (reference sequence). Trimming removed 0 bases at V and 7 bases at J, with 10 bases between. This CDR3 region has 14 residues. Here the CDR3 DNA reads TGTGCCAGCAGCTTAGCGGGGGGTGGCCAGCCCCAGCATTTT. Protein product: CASSLAGGGQPQHF. The full variable domain, rest sourced from reference TRBV7-9 and TRBJ1-5, is DTGVSQNPRHKITKRGQNVTFRCDPISEHNRLYWYRQTLGQGPEFLTYFQNEAQLEKSRLLSDRFSAERPKGSFSTLEIQRTEQGDSAMYLCASSLAGGGQPQHFGDGTRLSIL.